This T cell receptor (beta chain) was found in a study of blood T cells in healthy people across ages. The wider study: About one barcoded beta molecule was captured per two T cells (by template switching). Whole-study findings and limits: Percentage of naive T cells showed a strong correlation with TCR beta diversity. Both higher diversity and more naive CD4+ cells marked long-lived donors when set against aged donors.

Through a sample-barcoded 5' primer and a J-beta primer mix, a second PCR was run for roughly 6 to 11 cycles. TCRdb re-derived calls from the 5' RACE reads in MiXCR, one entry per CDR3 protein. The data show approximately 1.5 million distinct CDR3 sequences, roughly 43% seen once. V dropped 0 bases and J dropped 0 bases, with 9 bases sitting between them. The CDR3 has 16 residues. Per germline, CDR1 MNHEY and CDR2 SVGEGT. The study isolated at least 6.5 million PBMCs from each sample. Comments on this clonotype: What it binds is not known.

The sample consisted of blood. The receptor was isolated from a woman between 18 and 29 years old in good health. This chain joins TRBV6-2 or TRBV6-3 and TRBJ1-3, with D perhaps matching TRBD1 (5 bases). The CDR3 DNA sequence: TGTGCCAGCAGTTACTCCCCGGACAACTCTGGAAACACCATATATTTT. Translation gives CASSYSPDNSGNTIYF.